The clone carrying this TCR beta chain was picked up a small number of times. This sample was taken from a study of T-cell reconstitution after alpha-beta-depleted transplantation in children. V lost 1 base to trimming and J lost 6 bases, with 10 bases between them. There are 14 residues in the CDR3. Unique molecular identifiers were incorporated when the TCRbeta library was constructed. TCRdb re-called the PCR reads through MiXCR, storing one row per CDR3 protein. The profile shows about 980,000 distinct CDR3 sequences, roughly 29% of them singletons. The sequence derives from a boy younger than two who had a stem cell transplant for SCID, so the T cells may come from the graft donor. V usage is TRBV12-3 or TRBV12-4 and J usage is TRBJ2-1; D gene ambiguous. Sequenced here: PBMCs, mostly from graft donor cells, sampled 360 days after TCRalphabeta/CD19-depleted stem cell transplant. The CDR3 DNA reads TGTGCCAGCAGTTTAGTCCGACTTGCCAATGAGCAGTTCTTC. Translating it yields CASSLVRLANEQFF.